The 28 T cell receptor beta chains below all came from one sample that was sequenced in a study of cytomegalovirus exposure and HLA in healthy donors. TCRdb's table, derived via immunoSEQ multiplex PCR, lists solely in-frame clones and lacks some. This sample has over 150,000 clones, with around 81% found just once. The sequencing sample was made of PBMCs. The receptors come from a woman aged 18 to 35 in good health and CMV-seropositive.

The rearrangement uses TRBV19 and TRBJ1-2, with D unclear. Germline V CDR1 and CDR2: LNHDA, SQIVND (reference sequence). Trimming took 3 bases from V and 10 from J, leaving 9 bases between them. The CDR3 loop spans 11 amino acids. The CDR3 spells CASSMAVPYTF. The CDR3 DNA is TGTGCCAGTAGTATGGCGGTACCCTACACCTTC. The whole variable domain, remainder taken from reference TRBV19 and TRBJ1-2, is DGGITQSPKYLFRKEGQNVTLSCEQNLNHDAMYWYRQDPGQGLRLIYYSQIVNDFQKGDIAEGYSVSREKKESFPLTVTSAQKNPTAFYLCASSMAVPYTFGSGTRLTVV.

The chain employs TRBV6-5 and TRBJ2-7; tentatively, D is TRBD2 (6 bases). Between the trimmed V and J ends, which lost 5 bases and 2 bases, there was a span of 13 bases. The V gene's germline CDR1 is MNHEY and CDR2 SVGAGI. CDR3 length equals 14 residues. The CDR3 nucleotides are TGTGCCAGCAGTCCCGGGACTCAGACCTACGAGCAGTACTTC. It is translated as CASSPGTQTYEQYF.

In this sample, this clone turned up once. The chain carries TRBV4-3 and TRBJ1-1; D remains unclear. The V gene lost 3 bases and the J gene lost 6 bases, with 17 bases spanning the gap. The CDR3 runs to 15 residues. Germline CDR1 and CDR2: LGHNA and YSLEER. The CDR3 nucleotides are TGCGCCAGCAGCCAGGACTCTGGGCCGTGGGCTGAAGCTTTCTTT. It encodes CASSQDSGPWAEAFF.

The rearrangement links TRBV5-1 to TRBJ2-5; the match to TRBD1 covers 8 bases. The CDR3 contains 16 residues. Germline values: CDR1 SGHRS, CDR2 YFSETQ. V shed 4 bases, J shed 2 bases, and the junction held 10 bases outside the gene matches. The CDR3: CASSRTGPPGQETQYF. In nucleotides, the CDR3 is TGCGCCAGCAGCAGGACAGGGCCGCCTGGTCAAGAGACCCAGTACTTC.

The V and J genes are TRBV9 and TRBJ2-7; perhaps TRBD1 as D (6 bases). Per germline, CDR1 SGDLS and CDR2 YYNGEE. This CDR3 contains 14 residues. Between the trimmed V and J ends, which lost 0 bases and 4 bases, there was a span of 11 bases. The CDR3 is CASSVGQGRYEQYF. In DNA form, the CDR3 reads TGTGCCAGCAGCGTAGGTCAGGGGCGGTACGAGCAGTACTTC.

This chain uses TRBV5-8 with TRBJ1-5; D remains ambiguous. The germline V gene has CDR1 SGHTS and CDR2 YDEGEE. Trimming removed 6 bases from V and 7 bases from J, with 17 bases in between. CDR3 size: 14 residues. The CDR3 loop reads CASTPGVPGQPQHF. CDR3 in DNA: TGTGCCAGCACCCCGGGAGTACCCGGACAGCCCCAGCATTTT. The variable domain in full, completed from reference TRBV5-8 and TRBJ1-5, reads EAGVTQSPTHLIKTRGQQATLRCSPISGHTSVYWYQQALGLGLQFLLWYDEGEERNRGNFPPRFSGRQFPNYSSELNVNALELEDSALYLCASTPGVPGQPQHFGDGTRLSIL.

This chain links TRBV5-1 with TRBJ2-1, with 14 bases matching TRBD2. This CDR3 spans 16 amino acids. V was pared by 4 bases and J by 7 bases, with 7 bases of the junction left unmatched. Germline loops: CDR1 SGHRS, CDR2 YFSETQ. The CDR3: CASSGTSGGPNNEQFF. Here the CDR3 DNA reads TGCGCCAGCAGCGGGACTAGCGGGGGTCCGAATAATGAGCAGTTCTTC.

Only a few counts were recorded for this clone. The chain joins TRBV25-1 to TRBJ2-2; 8 nucleotides agree with TRBD2. V was pared by 5 bases and J by 4 bases, with 6 bases of the junction left unmatched. From germline, CDR1 is MGHDK and CDR2 SYGVNS. The CDR3 is 15 amino acids. In nucleotides, the CDR3 is TGTGCCAGCAGTTTAGCGGGGATCCTCACCGGGGAGCTGTTTTTT. Translating it yields CASSLAGILTGELFF.

This chain joins TRBV29-1 and TRBJ2-7; a possible D gene is TRBD1 (5 bases). Germline assignment: CDR1 SQVTM and CDR2 ANQGSEA. This CDR3 is 14 amino acids long. With 5 bases removed from V and 0 bases from J, the gap between germline ends came to 14 bases. CDR3 in amino acids: CSVSLVGVSYEQYF. DNA of the CDR3: TGCAGCGTTTCGCTGGTAGGGGTCTCCTACGAGCAGTACTTC.

The gene calls are TRBV27 and TRBJ2-7, with D perhaps matching TRBD2 (6 bases). Germline CDR1 reads MNHEY; CDR2 reads SMNVEV (reference sequence). The CDR3 spans 15 residues. Deletions cut 7 bases from V and 0 bases from J, with 16 bases between. This CDR3 is CASIFTGGDSYEQYF. In nucleotides, the CDR3 is TGTGCCAGCATCTTCACCGGCGGGGACTCCTACGAGCAGTACTTC.

The J gene is TRBJ2-7, the V gene TRBV5-6; tentatively, D is TRBD1 (6 bases). There are 15 residues in the CDR3. V was clipped by 4 bases and J by 0 bases, with 14 bases between them. In germline, CDR1 is SGHDT, CDR2 YYEEEE. CDR3 residues: CASSPGGRNSYEQYF. CDR3 nucleotides: TGTGCCAGCAGCCCTGGGGGCAGGAACTCCTACGAGCAGTACTTC.

CDR3: CASSPGTDTQYF. Here the CDR3 DNA reads TGTGCCAGCAGCCCCGGGACAGATACGCAGTATTTT. The rearrangement uses TRBV27 and TRBJ2-3, with D hard to call. The germline V gene encodes CDR1 MNHEY and CDR2 SMNVEV (reference sequence). V was cut by 6 bases and J by 3 bases, with 7 bases left in between. The CDR3 has 12 amino acids.

The CDR3 DNA sequence: TGTGCCAGCATCACGACTAGCGGGGGGGTGCACAATGAGCAGTTCTTC. As protein: CASITTSGGVHNEQFF. V and J are TRBV27 and TRBJ2-1; 14 nucleotides align to TRBD2. This CDR3 contains 16 residues. Germline CDR1 is MNHEY and CDR2 is SMNVEV (reference sequence). V shed 7 bases, J shed 5 bases, and the junction held 7 bases outside the gene matches.

The chain carries TRBV7-8 and TRBJ2-2; weak D call: TRBD1 (7 bases). Germline V lookup: CDR1 SGHVS, CDR2 FQNEAQ. The CDR3 is made up of 16 amino acids. V lost 5 bases and J lost 2, with 15 bases in between. As DNA, the CDR3 is TGTGCCAGCAGCGGGACAGCGGGCACTAACACCGGGGAGCTGTTTTTT. It translates to CASSGTAGTNTGELFF.

This rearrangement joins TRBV5-4 to TRBJ2-3; 8 positions agree with TRBD2. The trim removed 1 base at V and 4 bases at J, leaving 11 bases unmatched. Germline V gene data show CDR1 as SGHNT and CDR2 as YYREEE (reference sequence). CDR3 length equals 17 residues. CDR3 DNA sequence: TGTGCCAGCAGCTTGAGTTCGGGGACTAGGGCTCCAGATACGCAGTATTTT. As protein: CASSLSSGTRAPDTQYF.

The chain employs TRBV10-1 and TRBJ2-1, with 8 bases lining up with TRBD2. Germline V gives CDR1 WNHNN, CDR2 SYGVQD (reference sequence). Trimming at V came to 5 bases and at J to 2 bases, leaving 8 bases not matched to a gene. The CDR3 length is 16 residues. The CDR3 protein is CASSPSTAGAYNEQFF. CDR3 nucleotides: TGCGCCAGCAGTCCCTCGACAGCGGGGGCCTACAATGAGCAGTTCTTC.

V gene TRBV4-3 combines with J gene TRBJ1-4, with 7 bases matching TRBD1. CDR3 length equals 15 residues. Germline V CDR1 and CDR2: LGHNA, YSLEER. V lost 3 bases, J lost 4 bases, and 5 bases stayed unmatched. As DNA, the CDR3 is TGCGCCAGCAGCCAGAGGACAGGTGATAATGAAAAACTGTTTTTT. Translating gives CASSQRTGDNEKLFF.

This chain connects TRBV5-6 to TRBJ1-2; 8 bases line up with TRBD1. CDR3 length equals 15 residues. Per germline, CDR1 SGHDT and CDR2 YYEEEE. Losses at the gene ends were 5 bases for V and 5 bases for J; bases not matched to a gene: 11. CDR3 nucleotide sequence: TGTGCCAGCAGAAGACAGGGGCCGCCAGCTTATGGCTACACCTTC. Translating gives CASRRQGPPAYGYTF.

The chain couples TRBV10-3 to TRBJ2-1; 12 bases align to TRBD2. The CDR3 runs to 14 residues. Germline CDR1 ENHRY, CDR2 SYGVKD. The V and J ends lost 11 bases and 7 bases, in that order; junction bases with no gene match: 9. CDR3 loop: CAARTSGGINEQFF. Here the CDR3 DNA reads TGTGCCGCCCGAACTAGCGGGGGGATTAATGAGCAGTTCTTC.

The chain recombines TRBV5-5 with TRBJ1-1; D is unresolved. This CDR3 spans 14 amino acids. V was cut by 3 bases and J by 6 bases, with 15 bases left in between. From germline, CDR1 is SGHKS and CDR2 YYEKEE (reference sequence). The CDR3 region has the DNA TGTGCCAGCAGCTCGGGCCTTGTGAGGGCTGAAGCTTTCTTT. Translating it yields CASSSGLVRAEAFF.

The gene calls are TRBV5-4 and TRBJ2-7; possible D gene TRBD1, 5 bases. Looked up from germline, CDR1 is SGHNT and CDR2 is YYREEE (reference sequence). The CDR3 consists of 15 residues. V lost 0 bases, J lost 3 bases, and 13 bases lay in between. The CDR3 nucleotides read TGTGCCAGCAGCTTGGTAGCCCAGGGTGTCTACGAGCAGTACTTC. As protein: CASSLVAQGVYEQYF. Together with reference TRBV5-4 and TRBJ2-7, the CDR3 gives the full variable domain: ETGVTQSPTHLIKTRGQQVTLRCSSQSGHNTVSWYQQALGQGPQFIFQYYREEENGRGNFPPRFSGLQFPNYSSELNVNALELDDSALYLCASSLVAQGVYEQYFGPGTRLTVT.

The V and J genes are TRBV5-1 and TRBJ2-2, with D unresolved. In germline, CDR1 is SGHRS, CDR2 YFSETQ. V was cut by 4 bases and J by 0 bases, with 13 bases left in between. This CDR3 is built from 16 residues. The CDR3: CASSPSASPNTGELFF. The CDR3 DNA follows: TGCGCCAGCAGCCCGTCCGCTAGTCCGAACACCGGGGAGCTGTTTTTT.

The V gene is TRBV14, the J gene TRBJ1-3, with D maybe TRBD1 (5 bases). The CDR3 is 14 residues long. Per germline, CDR1 SGHDN and CDR2 FVKESK. V dropped 5 bases and J dropped 4 bases, with 12 bases sitting between them. The CDR3 loop is CASSSGGYGNTIYF. CDR3 DNA: TGTGCCAGCAGCTCCGGGGGATACGGAAACACCATATATTTT.

The J gene is TRBJ2-1, the V gene TRBV7-9, with TRBD1 matching over 8 bases. The CDR3 has 17 residues. Germline V lookup: CDR1 SEHNR, CDR2 FQNEAQ (reference sequence). With 1 base clipped from V and 5 bases from J, the junction kept 10 bases outside the gene matches. CDR3 region: CASSLGWQGARDNEQFF. The CDR3 DNA follows: TGTGCCAGCAGCTTAGGCTGGCAGGGGGCGCGGGACAATGAGCAGTTCTTC.

The J gene is TRBJ1-5, the V gene TRBV6-4, with D hard to call. V lost 0 bases to trimming and J lost 9 bases, with 3 bases between them. This CDR3 is 11 amino acids long. Per germline, CDR1 MRHNA and CDR2 SNTAGT. CDR3 coding DNA: TGTGCCAGCAGTGACTCTCGGCCCCAGCATTTT. This encodes CASSDSRPQHF.

This chain links TRBV29-1 with TRBJ2-7; TRBD1 agrees at 8 bases. The length of the CDR3 is 13 residues. Per the germline V gene, CDR1 is SQVTM and CDR2 is ANQGSEA. Trimming cost V 7 bases and J 6 bases; bases outside gene matches: 11. The CDR3 DNA follows: TGCAGCGCAGCGCCGGGACAGGTATCCGAGCAGTACTTC. This gives the protein CSAAPGQVSEQYF.

The rearrangement links TRBV2 to TRBJ2-3; TRBD1 agrees at 8 bases. The CDR3 sequence is 12 residues long. The germline V gene has CDR1 SNHLY and CDR2 FYNNEI. V gave up 6 bases and J gave up 13 bases; unmatched junction bases: 9. CDR3 region: CASRVDRGLEYF. In DNA form, the CDR3 reads TGTGCCAGCAGGGTAGACAGGGGTCTTGAGTATTTT.

This chain uses TRBV4-1 with TRBJ1-5; D is perhaps TRBD1 (5 bases). Per germline, CDR1 MGHRA and CDR2 YSYEKL. Trimming left V 4 bases short and J 0 bases short, with 16 bases between. The CDR3 has 17 amino acids. The CDR3: CASSPRDSELSNQPQHF. In DNA, the CDR3 is TGCGCCAGCAGCCCGCGCGACAGCGAACTTAGCAATCAGCCCCAGCATTTT.